A selection of T cell receptor beta chains follows, all from one sample in a study of vaccination effects on CD4 cells after COVID-19. These TCRs are of unknown antigen specificity. Method: immunoSEQ multiplex PCR; TCRdb's copy keeps in-frame clones and lacks some. The sample holds under 80,000 clones; around 74% are singletons and the top ten take approximately 2%. Sequencing was performed on CD4+ T cells from PBMCs cultured with HCoV-229E spike peptides, taken before COVID-19 vaccination. The receptors shown here come from a human donor who received a COVID-19 vaccine. Both conserved end residues are part of each CDR3. The order of the fields is V gene, D gene, clone size, J gene, CDR3 protein, CDR3 DNA. D genes are given only for firm matches. Clone size appears in some rows only: once, few, many, or a class for an expanded clone.

TRBV28	-	-	TRBJ2-5	CASSLGLGREETQYF	TGTGCCAGCAGTTTAGGTTTAGGCAGGGAAGAGACCCAGTACTTC
TRBV6-5	-	-	TRBJ2-4	CASSHDRGGENIQYF	TGTGCCAGCAGTCACGACAGGGGAGGGGAAAACATTCAGTACTTC
TRBV18	-	-	TRBJ2-1	CASSPLSSSYNEQFF	TGTGCCAGCTCACCACTTTCGAGCTCCTACAATGAGCAGTTCTTC
TRBV6-1	-	few	TRBJ1-2	CASSEGYGYTF	TGTGCCAGCAGTGAAGGCTATGGCTACACCTTC
TRBV24-1	-	-	TRBJ2-1	CATSDTRTESSYNEQFF	TGTGCCACCAGTGATACCCGGACAGAGAGCTCCTACAATGAGCAGTTCTTC
TRBV18	-	-	TRBJ1-1	CASSPMRGEAFF	TGTGCCAGCTCACCTATGAGGGGCGAAGCTTTCTTT
TRBV29-1	TRBD1	-	TRBJ1-3	CSVAGQTSGNTIYF	TGCAGCGTTGCGGGACAGACTTCTGGAAACACCATATATTTT
TRBV7-2	-	-	TRBJ2-5	CASSFQGGQETQYF	TGTGCCAGCAGCTTCCAGGGGGGGCAAGAGACCCAGTACTTC
TRBV29-1	-	-	TRBJ2-3	CSVDYDTQYF	TGCAGCGTTGATTACGATACGCAGTATTTT
TRBV25-1	TRBD2	-	TRBJ2-1	CASRLTSGAYNEQFF	TGTGCCAGCCGTCTGACTAGCGGGGCCTACAATGAGCAGTTCTTC
TRBV29-1	-	-	TRBJ1-2	CSVVTGMWDYGYTF	TGCAGCGTTGTTACAGGGATGTGGGACTATGGCTACACCTTC
TRBV19	-	-	TRBJ2-2	CASTFRGPGELFF	TGTGCCAGTACGTTTAGGGGACCCGGGGAGCTGTTTTTT
TRBV6-5	-	-	TRBJ1-3	CASSYSGGSGNTIYF	TGTGCCAGCAGTTACTCTGGGGGATCTGGAAACACCATATATTTT
TRBV7-2	TRBD2	-	TRBJ2-3	CASSAGLAGATDTQYF	TGTGCCAGCAGCGCGGGACTAGCGGGGGCCACAGATACGCAGTATTTT
TRBV7-9	TRBD1	-	TRBJ1-4	CASSLAGDRGEKLFF	TGTGCCAGCAGCTTAGCCGGGGACAGGGGTGAAAAACTGTTTTTT
TRBV27	-	-	TRBJ1-2	CASSLSGIGGYTF	TGTGCCAGCAGTTTATCCGGGATAGGAGGCTACACCTTC
TRBV6-5	-	once	TRBJ1-5	CASSYSGGRGQPQHF	TGTGCCAGCAGTTACTCAGGGGGGCGAGGCCAGCCCCAGCATTTT